This T cell receptor (beta chain) was captured in a study of T cells in Graves' hyperthyroidism and ophthalmopathy. Points from the study as a whole: Most thyroid-expanded clonotypes above 0.001 were also found in blood.

Among the patients, aged 18 to 65, hyperthyroidism was newly diagnosed and had lasted under 2 months. V lost 0 bases to trimming and J lost 2 bases, with 11 bases between them. CDR1 and CDR2 (germline): SGDLS, YYNGEE. The CDR3 totals 15 residues. Regions amplified from RNA transcripts were the TCR beta CDR3 regions. First-round RT-PCR targeting the TCR CDR3 was performed with the HTBI primer set. Each CDR3 protein gets one entry after TCRdb re-called the multiplex PCR reads with MiXCR. The sample has roughly 630,000 distinct CDR3 sequences, approximately 15% seen once. This clonotype was recorded many times. Its antigen remains unknown.

The sample comprised blood. The V call is TRBV9, the J call TRBJ1-2; no reliable D call. This clonotype was obtained from a woman aged 25-40 years with Graves' hyperthyroidism. The CDR3 nucleotides are TGTGCCAGCAGCGTAGGCATGGACGGAAACTATGGCTACACCTTC. It is translated as CASSVGMDGNYGYTF.